This TCR beta chain was retrieved from a study of blood T cell repertoires in COVID-19. V dropped 4 bases and J dropped 5 bases, with 17 bases sitting between them. This CDR3 has 15 residues. Germline V gene sequence: CDR1 LGHNA, CDR2 YSLEER. The assay was immunoSEQ multiplex PCR, and TCRdb's table has in-frame clones only and misses some. This sample has 200,000 to 250,000 clones, with 85% found just once. This receptor was obtained from a man aged 35-49 years who had recovered from COVID-19. The chain combines TRBV4-3 with TRBJ1-2, with TRBD1 as a possible D gene (5 bases). Sequencing used PBMCs or T cells enriched from blood (not recorded which). The CDR3 DNA reads TGCGCCAGCAGCCTTAACCCGGGGGGGGAATATGGCTACACCTTC. Translating it yields CASSLNPGGEYGYTF.